The 22 T cell receptor beta chains below were found in one sample sequenced in a study of cytomegalovirus exposure and HLA in healthy donors. The primer mix had 60 Vbeta and 13 Jbeta primers. TCRdb's table, derived via immunoSEQ multiplex PCR, lists solely in-frame clones and lacks some. The data contain roughly 120,000 clones, roughly 80% of them singletons. The specimen sequenced was PBMCs. The receptors shown here come from a female donor in good health and CMV-seropositive.

V gene TRBV18 combines with J gene TRBJ2-7; D might be TRBD2 (7 bases). Germline-derived CDR1 and CDR2 are KGHSH and LQKENI. This CDR3 contains 16 residues. Between the trimmed V and J ends, which lost 1 base and 0 bases, there was a span of 13 bases. CDR3 sequence reads: CASSPRGGASSYEQYF. CDR3 DNA sequence: TGTGCCAGCTCACCACGAGGGGGGGCGAGCTCCTACGAGCAGTACTTC.

The J gene is TRBJ1-3, the V gene TRBV7-9; TRBD1 aligns across 8 bases. This CDR3 comprises 16 residues. The germline V gene encodes CDR1 SEHNR and CDR2 FQNEAQ (reference sequence). V lost 4 bases to trimming and J lost 4 bases; unmatched junction nucleotides: 9. The CDR3 region is CASSSRQGITGNTIYF. The CDR3 nucleotides are TGTGCCAGCAGCTCCCGACAGGGGATTACCGGAAACACCATATATTTT.

V usage is TRBV27 and J usage is TRBJ1-1, with 11 bases that match TRBD1. J lost 4 bases, V lost 7 bases, and 11 bases had no gene match. The CDR3 spans 16 residues. Per germline, CDR1 MNHEY and CDR2 SMNVEV (reference sequence). CDR3 protein: CASNPGQGAGGTEAFF. The DNA of the CDR3 is TGTGCCAGCAACCCCGGACAGGGGGCGGGTGGCACTGAAGCTTTCTTT.

The rearrangement links TRBV7-3 to TRBJ1-2, with 9 bases lining up with TRBD1. The junction had 10 bases not matched to a gene; V was cut back by 5 bases and J by 3 bases. CDR1 and CDR2 from the germline V gene are SGHTA and FQGTGA. CDR3 length equals 16 residues. CDR3 region: CASSANRDREHYGYTF. The CDR3 nucleotides are TGTGCCAGCAGCGCCAACCGGGACAGGGAACACTATGGCTACACCTTC.

The chain is built from TRBV6-5 and TRBJ1-2, with 9 nucleotides matching TRBD1. V shed 5 bases, J shed 4 bases, and the junction held 2 bases outside the gene matches. The CDR3 covers 13 residues. Looked up from germline, CDR1 is MNHEY and CDR2 is SVGAGI. CDR3 region: CASSGDRAYGYTF. Here the CDR3 DNA reads TGTGCCAGCAGTGGGGACAGGGCCTATGGCTACACCTTC.

The genes are TRBV4-1 and TRBJ2-1, with 11 nucleotides matching TRBD2. This CDR3 is 16 amino acids long. Germline loops: CDR1 MGHRA, CDR2 YSYEKL. V was clipped by 5 bases and J by 6 bases; unmatched bases: 9. CDR3 sequence reads: CASSKSSGGAINEQFF. The CDR3 DNA follows: TGCGCCAGCAGCAAGAGTAGCGGGGGGGCGATCAATGAGCAGTTCTTC.

The V and J genes are TRBV4-1 and TRBJ2-1; 7 nucleotides match TRBD1. The CDR3 is 15 amino acids. Germline loops: CDR1 MGHRA, CDR2 YSYEKL. Losses at the gene ends were 1 base for V and 4 bases for J; bases not matched to a gene: 4. CDR3 sequence reads: CASSQGRDRYNEQFF. CDR3 DNA sequence: TGCGCCAGCAGCCAAGGAAGGGACAGATACAATGAGCAGTTCTTC.

The chain combines TRBV7-6 with TRBJ2-2; TRBD1 aligns across 7 bases. CDR3 size: 16 residues. V dropped 2 bases and J dropped 6; count of bases not matched to a gene: 9. Per the germline V gene, CDR1 is SGHVS and CDR2 is FNYEAQ. CDR3 sequence reads: CASSLPGQPLAGELFF. The CDR3 DNA reads as TGTGCCAGCAGCTTACCGGGACAGCCCCTGGCCGGGGAGCTGTTTTTT.

The V and J genes are TRBV25-1 and TRBJ1-5, with TRBD1 matching 11 bases. V lost 10 bases, J lost 7 bases, and 15 bases stayed unmatched. The CDR3 spans 16 residues. Looked up from germline, CDR1 is MGHDK and CDR2 is SYGVNS. The CDR3, as DNA: TGTGCCAAGGCGCCGAGGGGACAGGGGGTAGGGCAGCCCCAGCATTTT. Its protein is CAKAPRGQGVGQPQHF.

This clone has more than one count but fewer than ten. This chain joins TRBV6-1 and TRBJ1-2, with D possibly matching TRBD1 (5 bases). Germline loops: CDR1 MNHNS, CDR2 SASEGT. The length of the CDR3 is 14 residues. The V and J ends lost 6 bases and 3 bases respectively, with 14 bases between them. The CDR3 DNA reads TGTGCCAGCAGAGCAACCGGGACTGACTATGGCTACACCTTC. Its protein is CASRATGTDYGYTF.

The sample holds one count of this clone. This rearrangement joins TRBV30 to TRBJ1-2; TRBD1 is a possible D gene (5 bases). Trimming removed 2 bases at V and 8 bases at J, with 15 bases between. This CDR3 comprises 13 residues. CDR1 is GTSNPN and CDR2 is SVGIG in the germline V gene (reference sequence). CDR3 in DNA: TGTGCCTGGAGTCCGATCATCGGGGGGGGCTACACCTTC. Translating it yields CAWSPIIGGGYTF.

This clone was counted once. This rearrangement joins TRBV7-9 to TRBJ2-2, with 7 bases lining up with TRBD2. CDR3 size: 14 residues. The V segment lost 5 bases and the J segment 7 bases; nucleotides outside the gene matches: 7. The germline gives CDR1 SEHNR, CDR2 FQNEAQ (reference sequence). The CDR3 DNA reads TGTGCCAGCAGCCGGGACTATTCCGGCGGGGAGCTGTTTTTT. It specifies CASSRDYSGGELFF.

The chain carries TRBV18 and TRBJ1-1; a weak D match, TRBD1 (5 bases). CDR3 length: 14 amino acids. Per germline, CDR1 KGHSH and CDR2 LQKENI. V was cut by 3 bases and J by 1 base, with 9 bases left in between. The CDR3 loop is CASSPSTGNTEAFF. The CDR3 DNA sequence: TGTGCCAGCTCACCCAGCACAGGGAACACTGAAGCTTTCTTT.

This chain joins TRBV7-6 and TRBJ2-5, with TRBD1 as a possible D gene (6 bases). V dropped 4 bases and J dropped 7 bases, with 16 bases sitting between them. There are 14 residues in the CDR3. Germline V gene data show CDR1 as SGHVS and CDR2 as FNYEAQ. CDR3 nucleotides: TGTGCCAGCAGCTCAGGGGCCGCCGGGTGGACCCAGTACTTC. Amino acids: CASSSGAAGWTQYF.

V is TRBV20-1 and J is TRBJ2-5, with 8 nucleotides matching TRBD2. The assigned J gene may be wrong: the sequence end matches TRBJ2-7 better. CDR1 DFQATT and CDR2 SNEGSKA come from the germline V gene (reference sequence). CDR3 length: 11 residues. The CDR3 loop is CGAGESYEQYF. For the CDR3, the DNA is TGCGGAGCGGGGGAATCCTACGAGCAGTACTTC.

The rearrangement uses TRBV29-1 and TRBJ1-5; D may be TRBD1 (6 bases). The CDR3 is 12 amino acids. The V end lost 6 bases, the J end lost 4 bases, and 10 bases lay between the germline ends. The germline V gene has CDR1 SQVTM and CDR2 ANQGSEA. CDR3 sequence (DNA): TGCAGCGTCGCGGACAGTAATCAGCCCCAGCATTTT. Encoded protein: CSVADSNQPQHF.

This chain joins TRBV7-2 and TRBJ2-5; the match to TRBD2 covers 7 bases. The CDR3 length is 14 residues. The V gene's germline CDR1 is SGHTA and CDR2 FQGNSA. V dropped 8 bases and J dropped 1; count of bases not matched to a gene: 7. In DNA, the CDR3 is TGTGCCAGCGCCGGGTGGGGGGGCCAAGAGACCCAGTACTTC. Protein: CASAGWGGQETQYF.

The gene calls are TRBV30 and TRBJ2-1; 7 nucleotides line up with TRBD1. The germline CDR1 and CDR2 sequences are GTSNPN and SVGIG (reference sequence). V lost 0 bases and J lost 8; bases outside the gene matches: 10. The length of the CDR3 is 15 residues. The CDR3 loop reads CAWSVKAGGRDEQFF. CDR3 nucleotides: TGTGCCTGGAGTGTAAAGGCAGGGGGTAGGGATGAGCAGTTCTTC.

The chain joins TRBV18 to TRBJ2-5; unclear D gene. Germline V gives CDR1 KGHSH, CDR2 LQKENI. CDR3 length: 12 amino acids. V lost 2 bases to trimming and J lost 4 bases, with 5 bases between them. The CDR3, as DNA: TGTGCCAGCTCACCATATCGAGAGACCCAGTACTTC. Its protein product is CASSPYRETQYF.

The gene calls are TRBV19 and TRBJ1-1; D not resolved. The V and J ends lost 1 base and 0 bases respectively, with 9 bases between them. The CDR3 extends over 15 amino acids. The germline V gene has CDR1 LNHDA and CDR2 SQIVND (reference sequence). The CDR3 region is CASSIGEGLNTEAFF. As DNA, the CDR3 is TGTGCCAGTAGTATAGGAGAGGGATTGAACACTGAAGCTTTCTTT.

This clone has just one count. The chain joins TRBV10-3 to TRBJ1-4; 7 bases map to TRBD1. The CDR3 is 16 residues long. Germline V gene sequence: CDR1 ENHRY, CDR2 SYGVKD. V lost 3 bases, J lost 4 bases, and 8 bases stayed unmatched. The CDR3 bases are TGTGCCATCAGTGACCAGGGACAGCAAAATAATGAAAAACTGTTTTTT. Protein sequence: CAISDQGQQNNEKLFF.

The rearrangement uses TRBV7-2 and TRBJ2-7; 9 bases line up with TRBD1. The CDR3 covers 15 residues. Germline CDR1 and CDR2: SGHTA and FQGNSA. J gave up 7 bases and V 5 bases, and 12 bases lay outside the gene matches. CDR3 nucleotide sequence: TGTGCCAGCAGCCAAACGACAGGGGGTTTGGGGGAGCAGTACTTC. Translating it yields CASSQTTGGLGEQYF.